The present TCR beta chain was sequenced within a study of CD4+ T cells in melanoma. Findings and limits, study-wide: A reported correlation linked neoantigen-specific CD4+ T cells to CD8+, macrophage and B cell function.

This CDR3 region has 13 residues. V lost 5 bases and J lost 5; bases outside the gene matches: 5. CDR1 WSHSY and CDR2 SAAADI come from the germline V gene. Turning to this clone: Its antigen is unknown.

The method was immunoSEQ multiplex PCR; TCRdb's version includes in-frame clones alone and lacks a portion of them. This repertoire shows tens of thousands of clones, 78% found once; its top ten account for 9.7%. V is TRBV10-2 and J is TRBJ2-5; 7 nucleotides match TRBD1. The clonotype comes from a human donor with melanoma. CDR3 protein: CASSSTGLETQYF. CDR3 DNA: TGCGCCAGCAGTTCGACAGGGCTTGAGACCCAGTACTTC.